This is a list of T cell receptor beta chains from one sample in a study of cytomegalovirus exposure and HLA in healthy donors. Some clones are missing from TCRdb's copy, which holds only in-frame ones; the method was immunoSEQ multiplex PCR. The sample lists 50,000 or so clones; about three quarters were seen once. Sequences were obtained from PBMCs. The receptors shown here come from a man aged 18 to 29 in good health and CMV-seronegative. CDR3s include the opening cysteine and the closing phenylalanine or tryptophan. D genes are given only for firm matches. Only some rows state a clone size, as once, few, many or a class for expanded clones.

DNA: TGTGCCACCCGGAGGGGCGCCGAGCAGTACTTC
CDR3: CATRRGAEQYF
V: TRBV6-5
J: TRBJ2-7
D: -
size: -

DNA: TGTGCCAGCAGCTTTCCTATCGGCAATCAGCCCCAGCATTTT
CDR3: CASSFPIGNQPQHF
V: TRBV5-8
J: TRBJ1-5
D: -
size: few

DNA: TGTGCCAGCAGCCCACAGGGTGGGGTGAACACTGAAGCTTTCTTT
CDR3: CASSPQGGVNTEAFF
V: TRBV6-5
J: TRBJ1-1
D: -
size: once

DNA: TGTGCCATCAGTGGGGGGCTAGCGGCCTCTTACGAGCAGTACTTC
CDR3: CAISGGLAASYEQYF
V: TRBV10-3
J: TRBJ2-7
D: -
size: -

DNA: TGCGCCAGCAGCCAGCGGGGAGCGGGAGTGGCCGGGGAGCTGTTTTTT
CDR3: CASSQRGAGVAGELFF
V: TRBV4-1
J: TRBJ2-2
D: TRBD2
size: -

DNA: TGTGCCACCCTGGGAACAGGAGTAAACACTGAAGCTTTCTTT
CDR3: CATLGTGVNTEAFF
V: TRBV10-3
J: TRBJ1-1
D: -
size: -

DNA: TGCGCCAGCAGCCATGGGACAGGAAGTAATGAAAAACTGTTTTTT
CDR3: CASSHGTGSNEKLFF
V: TRBV4-3
J: TRBJ1-4
D: TRBD1
size: few

DNA: TGTGCCACCAGCAGAGATCGGGCGGGGAGACTAGCCAAAAACATTCAGTACTTC
CDR3: CATSRDRAGRLAKNIQYF
V: TRBV15
J: TRBJ2-4
D: -
size: -

DNA: TGTGCCAGCAGGCCCGGACAGTCCTACGAGCAGTACTTC
CDR3: CASRPGQSYEQYF
V: TRBV6-1
J: TRBJ2-7
D: -
size: -

DNA: TGTGCCAGCAGCTTTTCGGGACAGGGCGCCTACGAGCAGTACTTC
CDR3: CASSFSGQGAYEQYF
V: TRBV7-8
J: TRBJ2-7
D: TRBD1
size: -

DNA: TGTGCCAGCAGGCCTCTAGGGAGCACTGAAGCTTTCTTT
CDR3: CASRPLGSTEAFF
V: TRBV13
J: TRBJ1-1
D: -
size: -

DNA: TGTGCCAGTAACGCACAGGGGGGGGCCGGGGAGCTGTTTTTT
CDR3: CASNAQGGAGELFF
V: TRBV19
J: TRBJ2-2
D: -
size: -

DNA: TGTGCCAGCAGTGAAACGAGGGGGACAGGGGGCAAGCCCCAGCATTTT
CDR3: CASSETRGTGGKPQHF
V: TRBV6-1
J: TRBJ1-5
D: TRBD1
size: -

DNA: TGTGCCAGCAGTGACCCAATAGATAGCAATCAGCCCCAGCATTTT
CDR3: CASSDPIDSNQPQHF
V: TRBV6-1
J: TRBJ1-5
D: -
size: -

DNA: TGTGCCAGCAGCCCCGGTCTTTTCAAAGAGACCCAGTACTTC
CDR3: CASSPGLFKETQYF
V: TRBV7-2
J: TRBJ2-5
D: -
size: few

DNA: TGTGCCAGCAGCCGACAGGGTGGACAGCCCCAGCATTTT
CDR3: CASSRQGGQPQHF
V: TRBV6-4
J: TRBJ1-5
D: TRBD1
size: -

DNA: TGCGCCAGCAGTCTGGGAGAGTCCTACGAGCAGTACTTC
CDR3: CASSLGESYEQYF
V: TRBV5-1
J: TRBJ2-7
D: -
size: -